Listed here are 13 T cell receptor beta chains from one sample, sequenced in a study of low-dose radiotherapy and immunotherapy resistance in tumors (dated by TCRdb to about 2022). In the paper's terms, the time point label means: before trial treatment. The data were produced on an Illumina HiSeq 2500. First-strand cDNA was synthesized using Superscript III and a set of TRAV- and TRBV-specific primers, so that both TCRalpha and TCRbeta chains were covered. TCRs were amplified with Phusion for about 20 PCR cycles using a constant-region primer together with the adapter attached to the V primers. Using fastp trimming at Q25 and MiXCR clonotype assembly, TCRdb reanalyzed the public sequencing data and kept in-frame beta chains. One record per CDR3 amino acid sequence lists the most common genes and DNA. This sample gives 35,000 to 50,000 distinct CDR3 sequences in total; roughly a third of them show up just once. The top ten clones comprise roughly 4% of the sample.

The sequencing used PBMCs, collected before treatment. The receptors stem from a male donor with gallbladder cancer.

This clonotype was recorded many times. The V call is TRBV20-1, the J call TRBJ2-1; 10 bases fit TRBD2. V was clipped by 0 bases and J by 4 bases; unmatched bases: 3. Germline V gene lookup returns CDR1 DFQATT and CDR2 SNEGSKA (reference sequence). The CDR3 spans 15 residues. The CDR3 loop is CSARDGAGGYNEQFF. The CDR3 DNA reads as TGCAGTGCTAGAGACGGAGCGGGAGGGTACAATGAGCAGTTCTTC.

This clonotype was counted ten times or more. The chain couples TRBV18 to TRBJ2-7, with a possible D match to TRBD1 (6 bases). Germline V gives CDR1 KGHSH, CDR2 LQKENI. The CDR3 totals 15 residues. Trimming stripped 3 bases from V and 0 bases from J, with 12 bases between. CDR3: CASSPTTGTSYEQYF. The CDR3 nucleotides are TGTGCCAGCTCACCTACTACAGGGACCTCCTACGAGCAGTACTTC. The variable domain in full, with the rest retrieved from reference TRBV18 and TRBJ2-7, is NAGVMQNPRHLVRRRGQEARLRCSPMKGHSHVYWYRQLPEEGLKFMVYLQKENIIDESGMPKERFSAEFPKEGPSILRIQQVVRGDSAAYFCASSPTTGTSYEQYFGPGTRLTVT.

Concerning this clonotype: This likely traces to a read error, being one base from a far larger clone. J is TRBJ2-7 and V is TRBV28; D ambiguous. The CDR3 has 12 amino acids. Germline V lookup: CDR1 MDHEN, CDR2 SYDVKM. The CDR3 protein is CASSTIGLERYF. The CDR3 nucleotides read TGTGCCAGCAGCACGATAGGGCTCGAGCGGTACTTC.

At least ten counts were recorded for this clonotype. This chain links TRBV11-2 with TRBJ2-3; D remains unclear. The CDR3 length is 14 residues. Germline V gene sequence: CDR1 SGHAT, CDR2 FQNNGV. The V end was cut by 5 bases, the J end by 3 bases, with 12 bases between. The CDR3 region is CASSHPGTTDTQYF. As DNA, the CDR3 is TGTGCCAGCAGCCATCCCGGTACGACAGATACGCAGTATTTT.

Comments on this clonotype: This probably arose from a read error, given a far larger clone one base away. The CDR3 does not close with the conserved phenylalanine or tryptophan, likely indicating a read error. No DNA is shown, since the ends of the CDR3 on it are uncertain; the CDR3 is the one TCRdb lists. This chain uses TRBV26 with TRBJ1-2; the table calls TRBD1, which could not be checked here. TRBV26 is shown as a pseudogene. The CDR3 is 12 residues long, ends included. The CDR3 region is CASTPTGDGYTV.

As concerns this clonotype: A read error is the likely source, as a far larger clone sits one nucleotide away. As DNA, the CDR3 is TGTGCCAGCAGTTTACCCCTTTCGGGGTATAGGGAGCAGTTCTTC. This sequence encodes CASSLPLSGYREQFF. J is TRBJ2-1 and V is TRBV28; weak D call: TRBD2 (5 bases). The CDR3 extends over 15 amino acids. Germline V CDR1 and CDR2: MDHEN, SYDVKM. Between the trimmed V and J ends, which lost 2 bases and 10 bases, there was a span of 18 bases.

To note about this clonotype: At one boundary the junction diverges from the germline segment, which might be a read error. The chain couples TRBV7-2 to TRBJ2-5; 8 bases align to TRBD2. The germline CDR1 and CDR2 sequences are SGHTA and FQGNSA. The CDR3 runs to 13 residues. The CDR3 coding sequence is TGTGCCAGCAGCGTAGCGGGGCAAGAGACCCAGTACTTC. Residues: CASSVAGQETQYF.

The chain has TRBV12-3 or TRBV12-4 and TRBJ1-5, with D uncertain. The CDR3 has 11 residues. V was trimmed by 4 bases and J by 9 bases, leaving 7 bases between them. The CDR3 is CASSYEGPQHF. CDR3 in DNA: TGTGCCAGCAGTTACGAGGGGCCCCAGCATTTT.

As regards this clonotype: This likely traces to a read error, being one base from a far larger clone. The chain is built from TRBV28 and TRBJ2-2; a possible D gene is TRBD2 (6 bases). Germline CDR1 MDHEN, CDR2 SYDVKM. Trimming removed 8 bases at V and 6 bases at J, with 22 bases between. The CDR3 is made up of 16 amino acids. CDR3: CASGEPATGVAGELFF. CDR3 sequence (DNA): TGTGCCAGCGGTGAACCCGCCACGGGGGTCGCCGGGGAGCTGTTTTTT.

This clonotype has a count of ten or more. The rearrangement links TRBV10-2 to TRBJ2-2; D uncertain. CDR3 size: 14 residues. Deletions cut 0 bases from V and 7 bases from J, with 9 bases between. In germline, CDR1 is WSHSY, CDR2 SAAADI. DNA for the CDR3: TGCGCCAGCAGTGAGTCCCGGGCAATCGGGGAGCTGTTTTTT. This encodes CASSESRAIGELFF.

This clonotype was counted at least ten times. This chain connects TRBV20-1 to TRBJ2-7; no clear D gene. This CDR3 has 17 amino acids. Germline V gene data show CDR1 as DFQATT and CDR2 as SNEGSKA (reference sequence). Trimming shortened V by 5 bases and J by 4 bases, and 27 bases separated the two germline ends. The CDR3 nucleotides are TGCAGTGCTCTTCTACAGACGAACTCCCTCCGTTGGTACGAGCAGTACTTC. It specifies CSALLQTNSLRWYEQYF.

As for this clonotype: It differs at one base from a far larger clone, so likely a read error. The chain couples TRBV13 to TRBJ2-3; no firm D call. V lost 5 bases, J lost 2 bases, and 20 bases lay in between. The CDR3 extends over 17 amino acids. Germline V CDR1 and CDR2: PRHDT, FYEKMQ (reference sequence). Here the CDR3 reads CASSEVGSSRVTDTQYF. The DNA for the CDR3 is TGTGCCAGCAGCGAAGTGGGCAGCTCACGGGTCACAGATACGCAGTATTTT.

This clonotype has at least ten counts. The V gene is TRBV19, the J gene TRBJ2-7, with 10 bases aligning to TRBD2. The CDR3 totals 18 residues. V lost 5 bases and J lost 0; bases outside the gene matches: 13. The germline CDR1 and CDR2 sequences are LNHDA and SQIVND (reference sequence). CDR3 in amino acids: CASSLVAGGLRSSYEQYF. The CDR3 DNA reads TGTGCCAGTAGTCTGGTAGCGGGAGGACTAAGAAGCTCCTACGAGCAGTACTTC.